The T cell receptor (beta chain) described here comes from a study of blood T cell repertoires in COVID-19. Trimming took off 1 base at V and 3 bases at J, with 9 bases between the two ends. The length of the CDR3 is 14 residues. The V gene's germline CDR1 is SGHVS and CDR2 FQNEAQ. Sequencing used immunoSEQ multiplex PCR; TCRdb keeps in-frame clones, though not all of them. The repertoire holds 180,000 or so clones, with about 80% as singletons. The clonotype comes from a man between 60 and 70 years old who had been exposed to COVID-19. The genes are TRBV7-8 and TRBJ1-1; D perhaps matches TRBD1 (5 bases). The sequenced material came from PBMCs or T cells enriched from blood (not recorded which). CDR3 coding DNA: TGTGCCAGCAGCTTAGTCAGCAGGGACACTGAAGCTTTCTTT. Amino acid sequence: CASSLVSRDTEAFF.